These 21 T cell receptor beta chains came from one sample sequenced in a study of CD8+CD57+ T cells in acquired aplastic anemia. TCR beta VDJ and CDR3 profiling used genomic DNA as template. TCRdb ran MiXCR on the reads and lists one entry per CDR3 protein. The sample holds more than 150,000 distinct CDR3 sequences, roughly half seen once. Patients chosen for sequencing had shown CD8+CD57+ cell expansion by flow cytometry. The source material was sorted CD4+, CD8+, or CD8+CD57+ T cells (not recorded which) from PBMCs. The receptors originated from a human donor with aplastic anemia.

This chain uses TRBV19 with TRBJ2-7, with a weak D call TRBD2 (7 bases). Trimming shortened V by 3 bases and J by 0 bases, and 9 bases separated the two germline ends. The CDR3 loop spans 14 amino acids. CDR1 is LNHDA and CDR2 is SQIVND in the germline V gene (reference sequence). This CDR3 is CASSIGGASYEQYF. CDR3 nucleotide sequence: TGTGCCAGTAGTATTGGGGGGGCCTCCTACGAGCAGTACTTC.

Ten or more counts support this clonotype. V usage is TRBV5-1 and J usage is TRBJ2-5, with TRBD1 matching 7 bases. Losses at the gene ends were 4 bases for V and 2 bases for J; bases not matched to a gene: 8. CDR1 and CDR2 (germline): SGHRS, YFSETQ. The CDR3 runs to 15 residues. The CDR3 sequence is CASSPGTVFQETQYF. The CDR3 nucleotides are TGCGCCAGCAGCCCTGGGACAGTTTTTCAAGAGACCCAGTACTTC.

The chain recombines TRBV7-9 with TRBJ1-1; D is ambiguous. The CDR3 length is 12 residues. In germline, CDR1 is SEHNR, CDR2 FQNEAQ (reference sequence). V was pared by 3 bases and J by 7 bases, with 9 bases between. CDR3 DNA: TGTGCCAGCAGCTTTACCAGAAATGAAGCTTTCTTT. This translates into CASSFTRNEAFF.

The genes are TRBV7-3 and TRBJ2-7, with 15 nucleotides matching TRBD2. The CDR3 has 16 residues. The trim removed 2 bases at V and 7 bases at J, leaving 6 bases unmatched. Germline V gives CDR1 SGHTA, CDR2 FQGTGA. CDR3 protein: CASSLGLAGGAREQYF. CDR3 coding DNA: TGTGCCAGCAGCTTAGGACTAGCGGGAGGGGCCCGGGAGCAGTACTTC.

The chain recombines TRBV15 with TRBJ2-7; a possible D gene is TRBD1 (6 bases). The CDR3 extends over 15 amino acids. The V and J ends lost 1 base and 3 bases respectively, with 13 bases between them. CDR1 is LNHNV, CDR2 YYDKDF, per germline (reference sequence). This CDR3 is CATSRAGHGDYEQYF. In DNA, the CDR3 is TGTGCCACCAGCAGAGCGGGACATGGAGACTACGAGCAGTACTTC.

This clonotype was observed many times. The chain links TRBV6-6 to TRBJ2-7; possibly TRBD2 for D (6 bases). From germline, CDR1 is MNHNY and CDR2 SVGAGI (reference sequence). Trimming pared 2 bases from V and 2 bases from J, leaving 10 bases between. This CDR3 has 14 residues. The CDR3 protein is CASSYSAGTYEQYF. In nucleotides, the CDR3 is TGTGCCAGCAGTTACAGCGCGGGGACCTACGAGCAGTACTTC.

The genes are TRBV2 and TRBJ2-7; 9 bases line up with TRBD1. This CDR3 is built from 15 residues. Unmatched junction bases numbered 10, after V lost 4 bases and J lost 6 bases. CDR1 and CDR2 from the germline V gene are SNHLY and FYNNEI. CDR3 in amino acids: CASSGTGASVSEQYF. CDR3 coding DNA: TGTGCCAGCAGTGGGACAGGGGCTTCCGTGAGCGAGCAGTACTTC.

This clonotype turned up a few times. The genes are TRBV7-4 and TRBJ2-5; no reliable D call. The CDR3 length is 11 residues. Trimming pared 10 bases from V and 2 bases from J, leaving 8 bases between. Germline CDR1 and CDR2: SGHVT and SQSDAQ. CDR3 residues: CATNGQETQYF. Here the CDR3 DNA reads TGTGCCACTAATGGGCAAGAGACCCAGTACTTC.

The chain uses TRBV10-2 and TRBJ2-6; D could derive from TRBD1 or TRBD2 (7 bases each). Germline V gives CDR1 WSHSY, CDR2 SAAADI. The CDR3 contains 15 residues. CDR3 coding DNA: TGCGTCATTCAGGGGGGGTTATCTGGGGCCAACGTCCTGACTTTC. Translated, it gives CVIQGGLSGANVLTF.

The chain combines TRBV10-3 with TRBJ2-1; 13 positions agree with TRBD2. Germline V lookup: CDR1 ENHRY, CDR2 SYGVKD. The junction had 2 bases not matched to a gene; V was cut back by 6 bases and J by 9 bases. CDR3 length equals 13 residues. The CDR3 protein is CAIRGTSGIEQFF. In nucleotides, the CDR3 is TGTGCCATCAGGGGGACTAGCGGGATTGAGCAGTTCTTC.

The chain couples TRBV14 to TRBJ2-3; no firm D call. V was pared by 5 bases and J by 3 bases, with 6 bases between. CDR3 length: 12 residues. Germline-derived CDR1 and CDR2 are SGHDN and FVKESK. Here the CDR3 DNA reads TGTGCCAGCAGCTACCAGACAGATACGCAGTATTTT. Residues: CASSYQTDTQYF.

This rearrangement joins TRBV20-1 to TRBJ1-6, with D perhaps matching TRBD1 (5 bases). CDR1 DFQATT and CDR2 SNEGSKA come from the germline V gene (reference sequence). This CDR3 has 16 amino acids. Trimming left V 2 bases short and J 3 bases short, with 14 bases between. Here the CDR3 reads CSARQQASLYNSPLHF. CDR3 nucleotides: TGCAGTGCTAGACAACAGGCGAGCCTCTATAATTCACCCCTCCACTTT.

The V gene is TRBV13, the J gene TRBJ1-1; no clear D. V was cut by 2 bases and J by 8 bases, with 6 bases left in between. CDR3 length equals 11 residues. Germline V gives CDR1 PRHDT, CDR2 FYEKMQ (reference sequence). CDR3: CASSLTGEAFF. The CDR3 bases are TGTGCCAGCAGCTTAACGGGCGAAGCTTTCTTT.

The V call is TRBV20-1, the J call TRBJ1-1; D remains ambiguous. This CDR3 has 11 residues. Germline assignment: CDR1 DFQATT and CDR2 SNEGSKA (reference sequence). V was clipped by 1 base and J by 7 bases, with 7 bases between them. Here the CDR3 DNA reads TGCAGTGCTAGAGTGGTCAGTGAAGCTTTCTTT. Amino acids: CSARVVSEAFF.

To note about this clonotype: At one end, the junction sequence differs from germline, possibly due to a read error. The chain carries TRBV15 and TRBJ1-3; D gene uncertain. The CDR3 contains 15 residues. The germline CDR1 and CDR2 sequences are LNHNV and YYDKDF (reference sequence). This CDR3 is CAASRDGNSGNTIYF. DNA for the CDR3: TGTGCCGCCAGCAGAGATGGCAACTCTGGAAACACCATATATTTT.

This clonotype was seen ten or more times. V usage is TRBV6-5 and J usage is TRBJ1-2; a possible D gene is TRBD1 (5 bases). Trimming removed 5 bases from V and 6 bases from J, with 10 bases in between. Germline V gene sequence: CDR1 MNHEY, CDR2 SVGAGI. The CDR3 contains 12 residues. The CDR3 DNA sequence: TGTGCCAGCAGTCGGGGGACGGATGGCTACACCTTC. Amino acids: CASSRGTDGYTF.

In this sample, this clonotype turned up once. The J gene is TRBJ2-3, the V gene TRBV6-1, with D perhaps being TRBD1 or TRBD2 (5 bases each). The CDR3 totals 16 residues. V lost 6 bases, J lost 6 bases, and 22 bases lay in between. CDR1 and CDR2 (germline): MNHNS, SASEGT. CDR3 sequence (DNA): TGTGCCAGCAGCCGCCGGGGCGGAGCACCCACGGATACGCAGTATTTT. This gives the protein CASSRRGGAPTDTQYF.

The chain uses TRBV2 and TRBJ2-1; 7 nucleotides match TRBD1. The CDR3 sequence is 13 residues long. CDR1 and CDR2 (germline): SNHLY, FYNNEI. The V and J ends lost 4 bases and 9 bases, in that order; junction bases with no gene match: 6. The CDR3, as DNA: TGTGCCAGCAGTGGCCGACAGGGTAGTGAGCAGTTCTTC. It is translated as CASSGRQGSEQFF.

This clonotype was observed a single time. This chain joins TRBV12-3 or TRBV12-4 and TRBJ1-6; 7 nucleotides agree with TRBD1. V was clipped by 5 bases and J by 10 bases; unmatched bases: 11. There are 15 residues in the CDR3. The CDR3 loop reads CASSPQGTALSPLHF. CDR3 nucleotide sequence: TGTGCCAGCAGTCCCCAGGGGACAGCTTTATCACCCCTCCACTTT.

Only a few counts were recorded for this clonotype. The chain carries TRBV10-3 and TRBJ1-6, with a possible D match to TRBD1 (5 bases). Trimming shortened V by 6 bases and J by 8 bases, and 11 bases separated the two germline ends. The CDR3 sequence is 13 residues long. In germline, CDR1 is ENHRY, CDR2 SYGVKD. The CDR3: CAISGTWDSPLHF. The CDR3 coding sequence is TGTGCCATCAGCGGGACTTGGGATTCACCCCTCCACTTT.

The V and J genes are TRBV27 and TRBJ1-5, with D perhaps TRBD1 (6 bases). From germline, CDR1 is MNHEY and CDR2 SMNVEV (reference sequence). The CDR3 runs to 14 residues. Trimming cost V 6 bases and J 1 base, with 10 bases left between them. CDR3 loop: CASRTGQSNQPQHF. The CDR3, as DNA: TGTGCCAGCAGAACGGGACAAAGCAATCAGCCCCAGCATTTT.